This TCR beta chain derives from a study of cytomegalovirus exposure and HLA in healthy donors. This clone was detected once. The V end lost 9 bases, the J end lost 6 bases, and 16 bases lay between the germline ends. The CDR3 length is 13 residues. Germline lookup yields CDR1 SGHTA and CDR2 FQGNSA. Researchers ran the PCR with 60 Vbeta and 13 Jbeta primers. The data were produced by immunoSEQ multiplex PCR, yet TCRdb's version contains in-frame clones alone and is incomplete. This sample has 110,000 to 150,000 clones; approximately 80% occur once, and the top ten carry around 2.5%. Sequenced: PBMCs. The sequence was obtained from a woman aged 18-29 years in good health and CMV-seropositive. The V call is TRBV7-2, the J call TRBJ2-3, with a weak D call TRBD2 (6 bases). This CDR3 is CASGDWLGDTQYF. The CDR3 DNA follows: TGTGCCAGTGGGGACTGGCTAGGGGATACGCAGTATTTT.